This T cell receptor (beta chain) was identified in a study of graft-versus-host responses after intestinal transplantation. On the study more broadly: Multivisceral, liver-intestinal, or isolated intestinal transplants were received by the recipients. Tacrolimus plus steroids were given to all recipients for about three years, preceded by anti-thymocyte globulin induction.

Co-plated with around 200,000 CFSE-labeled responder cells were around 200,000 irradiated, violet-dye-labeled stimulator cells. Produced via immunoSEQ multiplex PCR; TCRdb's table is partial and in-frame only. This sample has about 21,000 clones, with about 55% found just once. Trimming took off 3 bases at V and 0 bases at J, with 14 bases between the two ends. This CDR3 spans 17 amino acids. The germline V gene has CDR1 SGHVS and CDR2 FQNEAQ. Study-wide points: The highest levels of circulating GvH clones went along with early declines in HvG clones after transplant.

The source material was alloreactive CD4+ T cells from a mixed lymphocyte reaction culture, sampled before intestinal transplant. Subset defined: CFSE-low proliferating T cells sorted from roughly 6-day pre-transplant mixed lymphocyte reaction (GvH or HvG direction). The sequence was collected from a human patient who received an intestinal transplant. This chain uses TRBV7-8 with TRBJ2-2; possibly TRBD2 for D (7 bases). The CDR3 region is CASSFHTGRANTGELFF. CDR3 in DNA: TGTGCCAGCAGCTTTCATACAGGGAGGGCGAACACCGGGGAGCTGTTTTTT.